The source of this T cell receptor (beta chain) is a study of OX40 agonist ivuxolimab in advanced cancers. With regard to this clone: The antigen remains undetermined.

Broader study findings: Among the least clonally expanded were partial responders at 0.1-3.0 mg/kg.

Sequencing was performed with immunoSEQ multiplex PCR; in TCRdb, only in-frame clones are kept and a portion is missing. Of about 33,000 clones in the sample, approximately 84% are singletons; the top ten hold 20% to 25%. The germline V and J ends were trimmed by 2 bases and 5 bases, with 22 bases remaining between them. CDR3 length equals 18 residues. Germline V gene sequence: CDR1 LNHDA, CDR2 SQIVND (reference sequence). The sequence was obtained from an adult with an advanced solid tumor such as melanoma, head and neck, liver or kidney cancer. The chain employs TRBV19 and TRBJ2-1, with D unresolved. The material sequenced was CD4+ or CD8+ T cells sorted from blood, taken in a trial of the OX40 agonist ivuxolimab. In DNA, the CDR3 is TGTGCCAGTAGTATATTTTCCCTGGCCGAGTATGGGGACAATGAGCAGTTCTTC. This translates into CASSIFSLAEYGDNEQFF.